The source of this T cell receptor (beta chain) is a study of immune reconstitution after stem cell transplant in scleroderma. TCRdb fed the RT-PCR reads into MiXCR, producing one record per CDR3 protein. The sample includes 3,000 to 4,500 distinct CDR3 sequences, about 5.9% seen only once; the top ten take 15%. Within the sample, this clonotype is medium-sized (0.01 to 0.1%). CDR1 and CDR2 from the germline V gene are KGHSH and LQKENI. The junction had 4 bases not matched to a gene; V was cut back by 4 bases and J by 0 bases. The CDR3 consists of 15 residues. This sequence originates from a female donor with systemic sclerosis. This specimen was taken before or after autologous hematopoietic stem cell transplantation (not recorded which). The chain recombines TRBV18 with TRBJ1-1; TRBD1 matches 8 bases. In nucleotides, the CDR3 is TGTGCCAGCTCACTCTCGGGACAGGTGAACACTGAAGCTTTCTTT. The encoded protein is CASSLSGQVNTEAFF.